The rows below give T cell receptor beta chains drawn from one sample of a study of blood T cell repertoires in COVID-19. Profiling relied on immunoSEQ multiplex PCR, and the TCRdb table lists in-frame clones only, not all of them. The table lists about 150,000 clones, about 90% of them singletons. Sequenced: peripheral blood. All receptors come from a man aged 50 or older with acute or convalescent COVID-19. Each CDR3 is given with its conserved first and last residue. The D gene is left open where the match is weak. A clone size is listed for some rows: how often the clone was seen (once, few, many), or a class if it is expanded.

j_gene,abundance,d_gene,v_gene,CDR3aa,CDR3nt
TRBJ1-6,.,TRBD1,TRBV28,CASRGGTGDLPLHF,TGTGCCAGCAGGGGCGGGACAGGGGATCTGCCCCTCCACTTT
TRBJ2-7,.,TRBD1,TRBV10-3,CAISERGLNTYEQYF,TGTGCCATCAGTGAGAGGGGGCTCAACACCTACGAGCAGTACTTC
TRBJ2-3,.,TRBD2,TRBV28,CASSLRSGSIKDTQYF,TGTGCCAGCAGTTTGCGTAGCGGGAGTATCAAAGATACGCAGTATTTT
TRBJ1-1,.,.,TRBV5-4,CASSLGGYGTEAFF,TGTGCCAGCAGCTTGGGAGGGTACGGCACTGAAGCTTTCTTT
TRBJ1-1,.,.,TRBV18,CASSPPDGGKTEAFF,TGTGCCAGCTCACCACCCGACGGGGGGAAGACTGAAGCTTTCTTT
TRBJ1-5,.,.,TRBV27,CASSPGGRNQPQHF,TGTGCCAGCAGCCCGGGGGGACGCAATCAGCCCCAGCATTTT
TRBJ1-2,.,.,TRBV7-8,CASSSAGGASYGYTF,TGTGCCAGCAGCTCCGCCGGGGGGGCGAGTTACGGCTACACCTTC
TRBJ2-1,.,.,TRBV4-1,CASSQDPRGSSYNEQFF,TGCGCCAGCAGCCAAGACCCTAGGGGGAGCTCCTACAATGAGCAGTTCTTC
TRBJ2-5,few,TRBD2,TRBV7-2,CASSLISGTGETQYF,TGTGCCAGCAGCTTAATTAGCGGGACGGGTGAGACCCAGTACTTC
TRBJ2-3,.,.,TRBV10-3,CAISEPGLSPDTQYF,TGTGCCATCAGTGAGCCGGGACTGTCCCCAGATACGCAGTATTTT
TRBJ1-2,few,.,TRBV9,CASSPRGGTINYGYTF,TGTGCCAGCAGCCCAAGGGGGGGGACAATCAACTATGGCTACACCTTC
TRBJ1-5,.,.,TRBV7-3,CASILQPLRQPQHF,TGTGCCAGCATCCTCCAACCCCTACGGCAGCCCCAGCATTTT
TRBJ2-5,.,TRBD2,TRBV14,CASSQGLAVISETQYF,TGTGCCAGCAGCCAGGGACTAGCGGTGATCTCAGAGACCCAGTACTTC
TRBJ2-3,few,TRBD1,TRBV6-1,CASRRQGEGDTQYF,TGTGCCAGCAGAAGACAGGGGGAAGGGGATACGCAGTATTTT
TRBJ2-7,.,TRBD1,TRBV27,CASSLFRTGYEQYF,TGTGCCAGCAGTTTATTCCGGACAGGGTACGAGCAGTACTTC
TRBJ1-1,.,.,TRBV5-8,CASSLVWQGSEAFF,TGTGCCAGCAGCTTGGTATGGCAGGGGTCTGAAGCTTTCTTT
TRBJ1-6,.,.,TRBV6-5,CASSYASTSYNSPLHF,TGTGCCAGCAGTTACGCCAGTACCTCGTATAATTCACCCCTCCACTTT
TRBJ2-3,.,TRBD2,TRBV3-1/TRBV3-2,CASRLAAHTDTQYF,TGTGCCAGCAGACTAGCGGCACACACAGATACGCAGTATTTT
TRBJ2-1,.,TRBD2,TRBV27,CASSLRASGAYNEQFF,TGTGCCAGCAGTTTAAGGGCTAGCGGGGCCTACAATGAGCAGTTCTTC
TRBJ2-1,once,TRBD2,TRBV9,CASSVSTSETYSYNEQFF,TGTGCCAGCAGCGTATCAACTAGCGAGACTTACTCCTACAATGAGCAGTTCTTC
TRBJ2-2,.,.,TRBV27,CASSLVGSSTGELFF,TGTGCCAGCAGTTTGGTCGGGAGTAGCACCGGGGAGCTGTTTTTT
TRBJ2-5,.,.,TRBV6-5,CASSFNQETQYF,TGTGCCAGCAGTTTCAACCAAGAGACCCAGTACTTC
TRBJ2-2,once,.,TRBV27,CASSAQGTNTGELFF,TGTGCCAGCAGTGCACAGGGTACGAACACCGGGGAGCTGTTTTTT
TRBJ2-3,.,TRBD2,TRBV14,CASSQEPGLAAEDTQYF,TGTGCCAGCAGCCAAGAACCCGGACTAGCGGCAGAGGATACGCAGTATTTT